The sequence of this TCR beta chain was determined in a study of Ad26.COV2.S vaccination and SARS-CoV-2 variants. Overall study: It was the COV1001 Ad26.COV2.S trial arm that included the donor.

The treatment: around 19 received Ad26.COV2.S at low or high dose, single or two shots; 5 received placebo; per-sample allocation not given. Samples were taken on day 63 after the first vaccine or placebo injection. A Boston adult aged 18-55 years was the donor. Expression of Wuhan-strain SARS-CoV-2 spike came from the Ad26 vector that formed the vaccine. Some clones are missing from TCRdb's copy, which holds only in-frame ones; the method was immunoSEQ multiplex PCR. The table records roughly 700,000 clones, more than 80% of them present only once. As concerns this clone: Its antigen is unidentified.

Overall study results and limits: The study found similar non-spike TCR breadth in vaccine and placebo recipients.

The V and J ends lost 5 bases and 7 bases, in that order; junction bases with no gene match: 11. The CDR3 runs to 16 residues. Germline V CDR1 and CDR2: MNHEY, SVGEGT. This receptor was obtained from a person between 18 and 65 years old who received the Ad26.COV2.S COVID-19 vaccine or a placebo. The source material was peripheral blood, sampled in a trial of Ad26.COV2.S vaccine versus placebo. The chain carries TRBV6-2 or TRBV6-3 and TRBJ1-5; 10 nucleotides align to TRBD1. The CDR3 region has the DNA TGTGCCAGCAGTAAAGCCGGGACAGGGGTATTACAGCCCCAGCATTTT. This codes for CASSKAGTGVLQPQHF.